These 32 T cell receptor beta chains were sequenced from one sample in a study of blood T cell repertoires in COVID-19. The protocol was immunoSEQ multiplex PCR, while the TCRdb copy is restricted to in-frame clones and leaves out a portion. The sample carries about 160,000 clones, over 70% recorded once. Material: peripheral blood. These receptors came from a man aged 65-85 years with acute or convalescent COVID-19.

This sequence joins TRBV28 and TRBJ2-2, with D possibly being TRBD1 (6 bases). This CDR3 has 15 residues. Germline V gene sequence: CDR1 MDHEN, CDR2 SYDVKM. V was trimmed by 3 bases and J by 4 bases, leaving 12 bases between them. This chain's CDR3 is CASSFLDRTTGELFF. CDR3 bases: TGTGCCAGCAGTTTCCTGGACAGAACCACCGGGGAGCTGTTTTTT.

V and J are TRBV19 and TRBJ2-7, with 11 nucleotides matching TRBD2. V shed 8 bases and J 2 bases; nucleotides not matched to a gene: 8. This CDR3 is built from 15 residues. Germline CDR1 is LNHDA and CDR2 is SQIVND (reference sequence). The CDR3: CASAPLAGGAYEQYF. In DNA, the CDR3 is TGTGCCAGTGCCCCTCTAGCGGGAGGTGCCTACGAGCAGTACTTC.

The CDR3 DNA reads TGTGCCACCAGTGATCTAACAGGGGTGGCGAACACCGGGGAGCTGTTTTTT. Protein sequence: CATSDLTGVANTGELFF. V gene TRBV24-1 combines with J gene TRBJ2-2; 7 bases are shared with TRBD1. V shed 3 bases and J 0 bases; nucleotides not matched to a gene: 6. The CDR3 spans 17 residues. CDR1 and CDR2 (germline): KGHDR, SFDVKD.

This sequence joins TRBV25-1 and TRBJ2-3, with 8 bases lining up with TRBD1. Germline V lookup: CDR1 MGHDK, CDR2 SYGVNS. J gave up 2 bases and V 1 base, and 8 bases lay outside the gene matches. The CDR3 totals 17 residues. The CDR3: CASSEWGRGLTTDTQYF. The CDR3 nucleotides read TGTGCCAGCAGTGAATGGGGCAGGGGGCTCACCACAGATACGCAGTATTTT.

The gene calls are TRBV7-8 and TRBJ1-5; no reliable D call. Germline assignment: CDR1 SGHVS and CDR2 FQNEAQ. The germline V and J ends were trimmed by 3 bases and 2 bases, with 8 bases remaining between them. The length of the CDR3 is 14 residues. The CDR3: CASSFRGGNQPQHF. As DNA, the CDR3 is TGTGCCAGCAGCTTTCGGGGAGGCAATCAGCCCCAGCATTTT.

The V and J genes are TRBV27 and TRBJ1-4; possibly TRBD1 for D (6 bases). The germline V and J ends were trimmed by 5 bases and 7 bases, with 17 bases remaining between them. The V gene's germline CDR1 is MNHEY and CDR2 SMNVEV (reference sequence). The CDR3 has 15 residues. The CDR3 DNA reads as TGTGCCAGCAGTCCTACAGGGTCCAGATCTGAAAAACTGTTTTTT. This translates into CASSPTGSRSEKLFF.

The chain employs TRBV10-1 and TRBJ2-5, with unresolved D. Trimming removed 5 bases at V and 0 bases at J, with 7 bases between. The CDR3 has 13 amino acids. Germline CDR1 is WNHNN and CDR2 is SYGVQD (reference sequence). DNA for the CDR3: TGCGCCAGCAGTAACAGATACCAAGAGACCCAGTACTTC. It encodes CASSNRYQETQYF.

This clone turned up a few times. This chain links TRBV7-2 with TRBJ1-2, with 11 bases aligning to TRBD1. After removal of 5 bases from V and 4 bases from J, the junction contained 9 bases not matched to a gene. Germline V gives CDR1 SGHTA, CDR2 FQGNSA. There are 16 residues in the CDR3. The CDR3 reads CASSQRTGGLAYGYTF. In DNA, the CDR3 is TGTGCCAGCAGCCAAAGGACAGGGGGCCTCGCCTATGGCTACACCTTC.

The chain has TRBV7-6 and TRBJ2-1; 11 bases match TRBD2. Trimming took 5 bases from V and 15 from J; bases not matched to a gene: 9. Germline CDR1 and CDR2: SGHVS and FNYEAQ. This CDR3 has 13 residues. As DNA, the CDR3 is TGTGCCAGCAGCGTTAGCGGGGGGGCCCAGGCGTTCTTC. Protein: CASSVSGGAQAFF. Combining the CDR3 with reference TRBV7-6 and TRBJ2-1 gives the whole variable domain GAGVSQSPRYKVTKRGQDVALRCDPISGHVSLYWYRQALGQGPEFLTYFNYEAQQDKSGLPNDRFSAERPEGSISTLTIQRTEQRDSAMYRCASSVSGGAQAFFGPGTRLTVL.

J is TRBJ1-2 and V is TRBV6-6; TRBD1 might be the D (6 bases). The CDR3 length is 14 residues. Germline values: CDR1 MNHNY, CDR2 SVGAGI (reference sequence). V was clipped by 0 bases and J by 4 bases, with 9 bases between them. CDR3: CASSYSSRGYGYTF. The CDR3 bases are TGTGCCAGCAGTTACTCGAGCAGGGGCTATGGCTACACCTTC.

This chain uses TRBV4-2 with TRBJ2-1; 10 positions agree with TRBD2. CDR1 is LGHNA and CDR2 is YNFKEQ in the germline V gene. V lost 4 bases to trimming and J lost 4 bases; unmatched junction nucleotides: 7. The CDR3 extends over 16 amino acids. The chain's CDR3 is CASSLFSGGRYNEQFF. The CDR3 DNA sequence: TGTGCCAGCAGCCTTTTTAGCGGGGGGAGATACAATGAGCAGTTCTTC.

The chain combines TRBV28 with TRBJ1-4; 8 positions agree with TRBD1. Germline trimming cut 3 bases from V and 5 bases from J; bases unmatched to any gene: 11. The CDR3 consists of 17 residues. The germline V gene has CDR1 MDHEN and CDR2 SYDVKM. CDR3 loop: CASSFGSSRQGNEKLFF. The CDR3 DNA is TGTGCCAGCAGTTTCGGTAGTTCGAGACAGGGGAATGAAAAACTGTTTTTT.

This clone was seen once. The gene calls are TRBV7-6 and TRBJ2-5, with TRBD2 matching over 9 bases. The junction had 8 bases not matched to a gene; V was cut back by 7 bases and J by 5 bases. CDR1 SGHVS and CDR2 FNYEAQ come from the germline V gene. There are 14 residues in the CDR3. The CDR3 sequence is CASTLAGGSETQYF. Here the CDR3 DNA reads TGTGCCAGCACCTTGGCGGGGGGGTCCGAGACCCAGTACTTC. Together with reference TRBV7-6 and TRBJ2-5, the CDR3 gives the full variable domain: GAGVSQSPRYKVTKRGQDVALRCDPISGHVSLYWYRQALGQGPEFLTYFNYEAQQDKSGLPNDRFSAERPEGSISTLTIQRTEQRDSAMYRCASTLAGGSETQYFGPGTRLLVL.

This CDR3 is CSTGTGVYEQYF. The DNA of the CDR3 is TGCAGCACCGGGACAGGGGTCTACGAGCAGTACTTC. J is TRBJ2-7 and V is TRBV29-1; 10 positions agree with TRBD1. The CDR3 is 12 amino acids. CDR1 and CDR2 (germline): SQVTM, ANQGSEA. The ends lost 8 bases at V and 3 bases at J; junction bases unmatched: 4.

The CDR3 coding sequence is TGCGCCAGCAGCTCCGGACAAGACTCTGGAAACACCATATATTTT. As protein: CASSSGQDSGNTIYF. The chain couples TRBV5-1 to TRBJ1-3; TRBD1 might be the D (5 bases). Germline V lookup: CDR1 SGHRS, CDR2 YFSETQ. V lost 3 bases to trimming and J lost 0 bases, with 10 bases between them. This CDR3 is built from 15 residues.

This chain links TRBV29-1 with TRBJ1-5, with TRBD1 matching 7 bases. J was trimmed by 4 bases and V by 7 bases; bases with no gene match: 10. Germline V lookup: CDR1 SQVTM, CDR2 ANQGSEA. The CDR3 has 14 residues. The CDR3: CSALTGMGNQPQHF. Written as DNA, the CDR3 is TGCAGCGCTCTGACAGGGATGGGGAATCAGCCCCAGCATTTT.

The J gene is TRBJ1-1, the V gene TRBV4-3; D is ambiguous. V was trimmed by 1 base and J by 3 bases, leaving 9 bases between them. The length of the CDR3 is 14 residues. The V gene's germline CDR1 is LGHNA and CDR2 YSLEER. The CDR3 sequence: CASSQGGIDTEAFF. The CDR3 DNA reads TGCGCCAGCAGCCAAGGAGGGATAGACACTGAAGCTTTCTTT.

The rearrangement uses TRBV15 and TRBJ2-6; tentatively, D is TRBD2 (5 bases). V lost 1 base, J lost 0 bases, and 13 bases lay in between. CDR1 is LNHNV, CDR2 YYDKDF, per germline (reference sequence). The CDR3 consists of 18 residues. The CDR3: CATSRGGLELSGANVLTF. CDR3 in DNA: TGTGCCACCAGCAGAGGAGGACTGGAGCTCTCTGGGGCCAACGTCCTGACTTTC.

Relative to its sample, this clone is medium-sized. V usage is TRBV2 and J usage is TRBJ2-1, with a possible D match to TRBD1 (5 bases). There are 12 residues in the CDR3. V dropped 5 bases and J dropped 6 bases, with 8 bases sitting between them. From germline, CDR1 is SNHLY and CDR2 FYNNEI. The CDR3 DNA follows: TGTGCCAGCAGTTCCGACAGCAATGAGCAGTTCTTC. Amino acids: CASSSDSNEQFF.

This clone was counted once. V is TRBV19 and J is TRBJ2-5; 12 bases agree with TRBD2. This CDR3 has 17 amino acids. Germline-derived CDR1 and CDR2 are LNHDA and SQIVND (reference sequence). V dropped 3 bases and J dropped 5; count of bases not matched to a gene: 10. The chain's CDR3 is CASSMRGLAGLPETQYF. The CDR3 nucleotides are TGTGCCAGTAGTATGCGCGGACTAGCGGGACTCCCCGAGACCCAGTACTTC.

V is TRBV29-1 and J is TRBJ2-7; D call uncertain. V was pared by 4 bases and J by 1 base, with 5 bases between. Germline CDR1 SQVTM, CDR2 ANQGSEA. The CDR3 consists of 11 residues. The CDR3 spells CSVVRSYEQYF. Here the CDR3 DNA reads TGCAGCGTTGTGAGGTCCTACGAGCAGTACTTC.

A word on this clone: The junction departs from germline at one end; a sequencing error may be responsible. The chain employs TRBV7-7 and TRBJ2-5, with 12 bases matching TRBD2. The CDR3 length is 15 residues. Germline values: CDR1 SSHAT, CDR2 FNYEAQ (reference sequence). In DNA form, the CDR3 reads TGTGCTAGCAGCGTCGGACTAGCGGGACCCCAGACCCAGTACTTC. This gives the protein CASSVGLAGPQTQYF.

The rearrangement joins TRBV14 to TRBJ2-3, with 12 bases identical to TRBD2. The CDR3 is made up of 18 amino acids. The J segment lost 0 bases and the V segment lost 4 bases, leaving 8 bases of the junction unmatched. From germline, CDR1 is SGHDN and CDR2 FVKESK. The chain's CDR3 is CASSLLAGGRPSTDTQYF. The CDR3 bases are TGTGCCAGCAGCCTACTAGCGGGGGGCAGACCTAGCACAGATACGCAGTATTTT.

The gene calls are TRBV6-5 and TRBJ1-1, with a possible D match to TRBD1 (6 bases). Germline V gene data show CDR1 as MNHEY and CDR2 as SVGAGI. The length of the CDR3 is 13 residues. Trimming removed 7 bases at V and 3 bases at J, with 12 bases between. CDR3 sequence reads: CASKGGDHTEAFF. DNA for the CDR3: TGTGCCAGCAAAGGGGGAGACCACACTGAAGCTTTCTTT.

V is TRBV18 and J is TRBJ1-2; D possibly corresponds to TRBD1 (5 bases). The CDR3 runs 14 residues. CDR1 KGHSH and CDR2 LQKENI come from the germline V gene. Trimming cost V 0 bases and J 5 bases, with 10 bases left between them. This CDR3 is CASSPPSGAYGYTF. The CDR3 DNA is TGTGCCAGCTCACCACCGAGTGGGGCTTATGGCTACACCTTC.

The CDR3 DNA is TGCGCCAGCAGCAGCGGGGGGGCAGATACGCAGTATTTT. Its translation is CASSSGGADTQYF. The rearrangement links TRBV5-1 to TRBJ2-3, with 10 nucleotides matching TRBD2. The CDR3 is 13 amino acids. Trimming took 4 bases from V and 4 from J; bases not matched to a gene: 0. The germline gives CDR1 SGHRS, CDR2 YFSETQ.

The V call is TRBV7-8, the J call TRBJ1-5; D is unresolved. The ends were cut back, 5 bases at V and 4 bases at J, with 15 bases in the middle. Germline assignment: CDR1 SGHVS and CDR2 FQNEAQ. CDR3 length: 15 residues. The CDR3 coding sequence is TGTGCCAGCAGCCCCTTGGGTGGAGGTAATCAGCCCCAGCATTTT. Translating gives CASSPLGGGNQPQHF. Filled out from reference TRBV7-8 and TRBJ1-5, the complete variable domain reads GAGVSQSPRYKVAKRGQDVALRCDPISGHVSLFWYQQALGQGPEFLTYFQNEAQLDKSGLPSDRFFAERPEGSVSTLKIQRTQQEDSAVYLCASSPLGGGNQPQHFGDGTRLSIL.

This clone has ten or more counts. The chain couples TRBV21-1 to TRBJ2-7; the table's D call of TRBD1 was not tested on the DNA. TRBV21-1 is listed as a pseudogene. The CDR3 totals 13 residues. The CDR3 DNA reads TGTGCCAGCAGCGGGCCAGGCACCTACGAGCAGTACTTC. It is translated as CASSGPGTYEQYF.

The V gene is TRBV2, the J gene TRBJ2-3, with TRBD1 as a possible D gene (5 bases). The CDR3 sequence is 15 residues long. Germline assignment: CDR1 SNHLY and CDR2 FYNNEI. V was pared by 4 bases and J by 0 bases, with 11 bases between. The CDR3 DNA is TGTGCCAGCAGTGTCAGGGTTGCTAGCACAGATACGCAGTATTTT. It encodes CASSVRVASTDTQYF. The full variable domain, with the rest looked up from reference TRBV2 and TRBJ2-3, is EPEVTQTPSHQVTQMGQEVILRCVPISNHLYFYWYRQILGQKVEFLVSFYNNEISEKSEIFDDQFSVERPDGSNFTLKIRSTKLEDSAMYFCASSVRVASTDTQYFGPGTRLTVL.

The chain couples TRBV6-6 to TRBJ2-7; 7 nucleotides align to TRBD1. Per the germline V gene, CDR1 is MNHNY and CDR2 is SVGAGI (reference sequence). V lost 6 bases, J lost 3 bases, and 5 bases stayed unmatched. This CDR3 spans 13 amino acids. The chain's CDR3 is CASREQGFYEQYF. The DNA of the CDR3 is TGTGCCAGCAGAGAACAGGGGTTCTACGAGCAGTACTTC.

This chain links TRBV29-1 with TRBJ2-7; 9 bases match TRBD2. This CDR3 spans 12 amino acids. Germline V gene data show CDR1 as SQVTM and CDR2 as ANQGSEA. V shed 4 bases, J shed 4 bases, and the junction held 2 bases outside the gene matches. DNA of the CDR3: TGCAGCGTTGCTAGCGGGGCATACGAGCAGTACTTC. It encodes CSVASGAYEQYF.

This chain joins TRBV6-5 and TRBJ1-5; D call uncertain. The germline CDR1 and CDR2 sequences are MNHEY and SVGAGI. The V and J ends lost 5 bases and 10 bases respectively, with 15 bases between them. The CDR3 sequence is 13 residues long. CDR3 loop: CASSRTLEGPQHF. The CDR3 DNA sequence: TGTGCCAGCAGTCGGACCTTGGAGGGCCCCCAGCATTTT.